The 18 T cell receptor beta chains below all came from one sample that was sequenced in a study of shared clonotypes between healthy human individuals. Profiling relied on immunoSEQ multiplex PCR, and the TCRdb table lists in-frame clones only, not all of them. In the table there are approximately 1.9 million clones, 85% to 95% of which are singletons. Naive CD8 cells were CD45RO-negative, positively selected for CCR7, excluding terminally differentiated effector memory CD45RA+ cells. The sequencing sample was made of naive CD8+ T cells from PBMCs. The receptor source for this set is a man aged 18 to 35 in good health. Some clones in this sample may be carry-over from other donors' samples.

As regards this clone: This sample also contains other DNA sequences that code for the same CDR3. The chain links TRBV5-6 to TRBJ2-7; D gene uncertain. The germline V gene has CDR1 SGHDT and CDR2 YYEEEE. With 0 bases removed from V and 4 bases from J, the gap between germline ends came to 5 bases. The CDR3 loop spans 12 amino acids. This chain's CDR3 is CASSLGRYEQYF. The CDR3 DNA reads TGTGCCAGCAGCTTGGGTCGGTACGAGCAGTACTTC.

The J gene is TRBJ2-1, the V gene TRBV20-1; possibly TRBD2 for D (5 bases). Trimming stripped 1 base from V and 10 bases from J, with 8 bases between. The V gene's germline CDR1 is DFQATT and CDR2 SNEGSKA (reference sequence). There are 11 residues in the CDR3. The CDR3 loop is CSARGGWEQFF. CDR3 in DNA: TGCAGTGCTAGAGGCGGGTGGGAGCAGTTCTTC.

The chain joins TRBV19 to TRBJ2-7; D uncertain. The germline V and J ends were trimmed by 3 bases and 2 bases, with 11 bases remaining between them. From germline, CDR1 is LNHDA and CDR2 SQIVND (reference sequence). There are 14 residues in the CDR3. CDR3 DNA: TGTGCCAGTAGTATGGGCGGCAGTACCTACGAGCAGTACTTC. It codes for CASSMGGSTYEQYF.

The V call is TRBV30, the J call TRBJ1-2, with 7 bases aligning to TRBD1. The germline V gene encodes CDR1 GTSNPN and CDR2 SVGIG (reference sequence). This CDR3 is built from 13 residues. V lost 8 bases, J lost 2 bases, and 8 bases stayed unmatched. This CDR3 reads CAGRDSLNYGYTF. The CDR3 DNA reads TGTGCCGGAAGGGACAGCCTCAACTATGGCTACACCTTC.

CDR3: CASSLTVSGEDGYTF. Here the CDR3 DNA reads TGTGCCAGCAGCTTAACGGTTTCAGGGGAGGATGGCTACACCTTC. The chain links TRBV7-9 to TRBJ1-2; D is possibly TRBD1 (6 bases). The CDR3 consists of 15 residues. Germline values: CDR1 SEHNR, CDR2 FQNEAQ (reference sequence). V shed 2 bases and J shed 6 bases, with 16 bases lying between them. Using reference TRBV7-9 and TRBJ1-2 for the parts outside the CDR3, the full variable domain is DTGVSQNPRHKITKRGQNVTFRCDPISEHNRLYWYRQTLGQGPEFLTYFQNEAQLEKSRLLSDRFSAERPKGSFSTLEIQRTEQGDSAMYLCASSLTVSGEDGYTFGSGTRLTVV.

This chain connects TRBV4-1 to TRBJ1-1; 7 bases map to TRBD1. The CDR3 is 15 residues long. V was clipped by 5 bases and J by 0 bases; unmatched bases: 6. Germline values: CDR1 MGHRA, CDR2 YSYEKL. The CDR3 region is CASSYRGQLNTEAFF. The CDR3 DNA sequence: TGCGCCAGCAGCTATAGGGGACAGTTGAACACTGAAGCTTTCTTT.

The V gene is TRBV7-6, the J gene TRBJ2-1, with D perhaps matching TRBD2 (6 bases). CDR1 and CDR2 (germline): SGHVS, FNYEAQ. This CDR3 contains 15 residues. Trimming took 4 bases from V and 0 from J, leaving 10 bases between them. Here the CDR3 reads CASSSRGSSYNEQFF. The CDR3 nucleotides read TGTGCCAGCAGCTCGCGGGGAAGCTCCTACAATGAGCAGTTCTTC. Full variable domain (remainder filled in from reference TRBV7-6 and TRBJ2-1): GAGVSQSPRYKVTKRGQDVALRCDPISGHVSLYWYRQALGQGPEFLTYFNYEAQQDKSGLPNDRFSAERPEGSISTLTIQRTEQRDSAMYRCASSSRGSSYNEQFFGPGTRLTVL.

On this clone itself: Other nucleotide sequences in the sample specify the same CDR3. The chain is built from TRBV27 and TRBJ2-7; unclear D gene. CDR3 length: 13 amino acids. Germline loops: CDR1 MNHEY, CDR2 SMNVEV (reference sequence). The ends were cut back, 6 bases at V and 0 bases at J, with 9 bases in the middle. The CDR3 loop reads CASSSGPSYEQYF. The CDR3 nucleotides are TGTGCCAGCAGCTCAGGACCCTCCTACGAGCAGTACTTC.

The count of this clone is one. The chain employs TRBV7-9 and TRBJ2-1, with 9 nucleotides matching TRBD2. Germline lookup yields CDR1 SEHNR and CDR2 FQNEAQ (reference sequence). This CDR3 is built from 13 residues. The trim removed 6 bases at V and 6 bases at J, leaving 3 bases unmatched. The CDR3 here is CASSSGRSNEQFF. CDR3 nucleotide sequence: TGTGCCAGCAGTAGCGGGAGAAGCAATGAGCAGTTCTTC.

The gene calls are TRBV19 and TRBJ2-7; D remains ambiguous. Germline V gene sequence: CDR1 LNHDA, CDR2 SQIVND (reference sequence). V gave up 6 bases and J gave up 2 bases, with 5 bases separating them. The length of the CDR3 is 11 residues. CDR3 residues: CASSLAYEQYF. As DNA, the CDR3 is TGTGCCAGTAGCCTCGCCTACGAGCAGTACTTC.

The chain uses TRBV13 and TRBJ2-7, with TRBD2 matching over 10 bases. The CDR3 loop spans 16 amino acids. The trim removed 3 bases at V and 2 bases at J, leaving 7 bases unmatched. The germline CDR1 and CDR2 sequences are PRHDT and FYEKMQ (reference sequence). In nucleotides, the CDR3 is TGTGCCAGCAGCTTTGGGCGAGCGGGAGGGGCCTACGAGCAGTACTTC. Its translation is CASSFGRAGGAYEQYF.

The rearrangement joins TRBV27 to TRBJ2-1; the D gene is possibly TRBD2 (5 bases). Germline lookup yields CDR1 MNHEY and CDR2 SMNVEV (reference sequence). This CDR3 comprises 16 residues. The V end was cut by 1 base, the J end by 0 bases, with 10 bases between. Here the CDR3 reads CASSLWERSSYNEQFF. In DNA form, the CDR3 reads TGTGCCAGCAGTTTATGGGAGAGAAGCTCCTACAATGAGCAGTTCTTC.

This chain uses TRBV6-1 with TRBJ2-7, with 7 nucleotides matching TRBD2. Germline CDR1 reads MNHNS; CDR2 reads SASEGT. V lost 0 bases to trimming and J lost 5 bases; unmatched junction nucleotides: 4. CDR3 length equals 14 residues. The CDR3 DNA sequence: TGTGCCAGCAGTGAAGCCCATCTAGCGGACGAGCAGTACTTC. It specifies CASSEAHLADEQYF.

The rearrangement links TRBV13 to TRBJ2-3; possible D gene TRBD2, 7 bases. V was clipped by 5 bases and J by 4 bases, with 25 bases between them. The germline gives CDR1 PRHDT, CDR2 FYEKMQ (reference sequence). The CDR3 is made up of 18 amino acids. The CDR3 protein is CASSNEVRGGSPPDTQYF. For the CDR3, the DNA is TGTGCCAGCAGCAACGAGGTCAGGGGCGGGAGTCCCCCAGATACGCAGTATTTT.

J is TRBJ1-5 and V is TRBV19, with a tentative D call TRBD1 (6 bases). The CDR3 is made up of 16 amino acids. Trimming left V 4 bases short and J 4 bases short, with 17 bases between. CDR1 is LNHDA and CDR2 is SQIVND in the germline V gene (reference sequence). CDR3 amino acids: CASSTPIGGGNQPQHF. The CDR3 DNA reads TGTGCCAGTAGTACCCCGATAGGAGGGGGGAATCAGCCCCAGCATTTT.

The chain employs TRBV27 and TRBJ2-3; 8 bases map to TRBD2. The CDR3 runs 16 residues. V was clipped by 4 bases and J by 4 bases; unmatched bases: 10. Germline CDR1 and CDR2: MNHEY and SMNVEV (reference sequence). Here the CDR3 DNA reads TGTGCCAGCAGTTCCTCAGCGGGAGAATGGGCAGATACGCAGTATTTT. Translating gives CASSSSAGEWADTQYF.

This clone occurred once. The same CDR3 can be traced to other DNA sequences in this sample. The rearrangement uses TRBV5-6 and TRBJ2-1, with a weak D call TRBD2 (6 bases). The CDR3 runs 11 residues. Looked up from germline, CDR1 is SGHDT and CDR2 is YYEEEE. The V gene lost 3 bases and the J gene lost 8 bases, with 6 bases spanning the gap. The CDR3 bases are TGTGCCAGCAGCTGGGGGGATGAGCAGTTCTTC. This translates into CASSWGDEQFF.

The chain joins TRBV7-9 to TRBJ1-2; D possibly corresponds to TRBD1 (6 bases). This CDR3 comprises 13 residues. From germline, CDR1 is SEHNR and CDR2 FQNEAQ (reference sequence). V shed 5 bases and J shed 10 bases, with 17 bases lying between them. CDR3 bases: TGTGCCAGCAGCCCGGGACACCCAGAACACTACACCTTC. Its translation is CASSPGHPEHYTF.